This T cell receptor beta chain was recovered during a study of T cell responses to AZD1222 COVID-19 vaccine (dated by TCRdb to the early 2020s). Some background on the complete study: AZD1222 recipients given second doses at about 4 weeks or at about 12 weeks were pooled, since spike-specific TCR depth and breadth were not found to differ between the two schedules. Trial participants were enrolled by age into 18-55, 56-69 and 70-plus year subgroups, with approximately 150, 28 and 58 TCR-sequenced participants respectively. TCR sequencing covered roughly 230 trial participants: 207 given two doses of AZD1222 and 26 given two doses of MenACWY control vaccine. Overall study outcomes, separate from this receptor: After two AZD1222 doses, both the breadth and the depth of spike-specific TCRs were significantly higher than at day 0 and than in MenACWY recipients. Reportedly, close to half of the unique spike-specific TCRs recognized epitopes lying outside the regions that are mutated in the B.1.351 and B.1.1.7 variants. Participants were mostly white British and included more females than males, and it was suggested by the authors that clonal diversity may have been underestimated. The whole spike protein was spanned by vaccine-associated CD4 TCRs, and dominant responses were seen in regions 160-218 and 743-854. The 56-69-year group was small, and its depth increase did not reach significance, likely because of low power. No day 14 peak-response samples were available, so repertoires were characterized only after the peak T cell response. Conclusions about previously exposed vaccinees are limited because only six or seven AZD1222 recipients were SARS-CoV-2 seropositive at baseline.

The time point label, as the study defines it: baseline before first vaccination. Samples from vaccinated people were obtained from the UK trials COV001 and COV002, which included a single-blind randomized controlled phase 2/3 trial of AZD1222 (ChAdOx1 nCoV-19) in healthy adults. Trial participant PBMC samples were collected at day 0 and day 28 after the second dose for TCRbeta chain sequencing. Counted from cysteine to phenylalanine, this CDR3 has 13 amino acids. Only the CDR3 DNA is retained, 39 bases long and in frame from the first base. The junction shows trimming of 5 bases on V and 6 bases on J, plus 11 bases between the germline ends. The CDR3 regions of human TCRbeta chains were analyzed by immunosequencing. Turning to the authors' computational methods: Repertoire TCRs were matched against a reference library of SARS-CoV-2-specific TCRs generated with the MIRA antigen-specificity platform. Breadth was defined as the fraction of unique TCRs that were SARS-CoV-2-associated, and depth was defined as the fraction of total T cells that were SARS-CoV-2-associated. Using the MIRA data, each spike-specific TCR was mapped to the spike region that the TCR reacts to and placed in a CD4 or CD8 class. Log10-transformed breadth and depth values were compared by one-way ANOVA with Sidak's multiple comparisons tests. TCRdb took this table from immuneACCESS and kept in-frame rearrangements with V and J called. Such tables lack part of the clones; where checked against another copy, unresolved V genes explain under half of the gap, and the rest is unexplained. V, J and clone size were drawn from that table, and D and trimming were deduced from the DNA. The sample records 130,000 to 150,000 clones, 75% to 90% of which are singletons. The top ten constitute approximately 1.5% of the sample.

A note on this clone: The target of this receptor is not known. It has no much larger one-base neighbor in the sample; base qualities were not kept.

The V and J genes are TRBV12-3 or TRBV12-4 and TRBJ2-1; the D gene is possibly TRBD2, with 5 bases matching. The TCR was taken from an adult in good health. Here the sequenced sample was peripheral blood, taken on day 0 of AZD1222 vaccination. The DNA reads TGTGCCAGCAGTGAGGACTTTACCAATGAGCAGTTCTTC. This sequence encodes CASSEDFTNEQFF.